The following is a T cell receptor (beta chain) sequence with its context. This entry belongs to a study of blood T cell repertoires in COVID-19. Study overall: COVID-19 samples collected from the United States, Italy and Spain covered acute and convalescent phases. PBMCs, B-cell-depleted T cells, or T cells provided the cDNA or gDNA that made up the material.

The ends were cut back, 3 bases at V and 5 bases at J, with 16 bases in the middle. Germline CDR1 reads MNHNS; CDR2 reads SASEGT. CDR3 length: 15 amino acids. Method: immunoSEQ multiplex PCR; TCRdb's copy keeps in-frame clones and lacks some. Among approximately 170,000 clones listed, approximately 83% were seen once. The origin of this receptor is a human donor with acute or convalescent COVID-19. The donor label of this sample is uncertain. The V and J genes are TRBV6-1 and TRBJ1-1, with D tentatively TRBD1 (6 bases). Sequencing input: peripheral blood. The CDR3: CASSDLWQGNTEAFF. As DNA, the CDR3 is TGTGCCAGCAGTGATCTCTGGCAGGGGAATACTGAAGCTTTCTTT.